This T cell receptor beta chain was documented in a study of cytomegalovirus exposure and HLA in healthy donors. Germline V lookup: CDR1 MDHEN, CDR2 SYDVKM. Trimming cost V 7 bases and J 6 bases, with 16 bases left between them. The CDR3 totals 15 residues. The study ran its PCR with 60 Vbeta and 13 Jbeta primers. Assay used: immunoSEQ multiplex PCR; TCRdb lists only in-frame clones, some missing. The sample lists a few hundred thousand clones, more than 80% occurring once. This TCR was sampled from a man aged 25 to 40 in good health and CMV-seronegative. The chain links TRBV28 to TRBJ1-6; D unresolved. Sequencing input: PBMCs. In DNA form, the CDR3 reads TGTGCCAGCACCGAAAGCCCAACGGGTAATTCACCCCTCCACTTT. Its protein product is CASTESPTGNSPLHF.